These 27 T cell receptor beta chains were sequenced from one sample in a study of T cells after yellow fever vaccination. TCRdb analysed the 5' RACE reads with MiXCR anew, one entry per CDR3 protein. Here the sample spans roughly 250,000 distinct CDR3 sequences, 10% to 15% being singletons. The sequencing used CD4+ T cells sorted from PBMCs, collected 45 days after the yellow fever booster vaccination. The source of these receptors is a man aged 25 to 45 who received the YFV17D yellow fever vaccine.

The J gene is TRBJ2-7, the V gene TRBV20-1; D tentatively fits TRBD1 or TRBD2 (5 bases each). The CDR3 sequence is 13 residues long. Germline V gives CDR1 DFQATT, CDR2 SNEGSKA (reference sequence). Trimming removed 3 bases at V and 5 bases at J, with 14 bases between. The DNA for the CDR3 is TGCAGTGCTAGCCGTCATGTGGGGGACGAGCAGTACTTC. Its protein is CSASRHVGDEQYF.

The chain uses TRBV5-1 and TRBJ1-5; maybe TRBD1 (6 bases). In germline, CDR1 is SGHRS, CDR2 YFSETQ. V lost 4 bases and J 5 bases, leaving 16 bases between the germline ends. CDR3 size: 15 residues. The CDR3 DNA reads TGCGCCAGCAGCATTGAAGGGGGATCGGATCAGCCCCAGCATTTT. Translation gives CASSIEGGSDQPQHF.

This chain joins TRBV5-1 and TRBJ1-5; no reliable D call. Germline CDR1 and CDR2: SGHRS and YFSETQ. The CDR3 is 15 amino acids. V lost 4 bases, J lost 5 bases, and 16 bases lay in between. CDR3 sequence reads: CASSPIALGDQPQHF. CDR3 bases: TGCGCCAGCAGCCCGATCGCCCTGGGAGATCAGCCCCAGCATTTT.

This clonotype was observed a handful of times. The gene calls are TRBV28 and TRBJ1-5, with 9 bases fitting TRBD1. The CDR3 is 15 residues long. J gave up 6 bases and V 5 bases, and 8 bases lay outside the gene matches. In germline, CDR1 is MDHEN, CDR2 SYDVKM. CDR3: CASSPPGQGSQPQHF. In nucleotides, the CDR3 is TGTGCCAGCAGTCCCCCCGGACAGGGGTCTCAGCCCCAGCATTTT.

This clonotype was detected only a few times. The V gene is TRBV28, the J gene TRBJ2-1, with 8 bases identical to TRBD2. CDR3 length: 15 amino acids. The V segment lost 6 bases and the J segment 6 bases; nucleotides outside the gene matches: 10. Germline CDR1 MDHEN, CDR2 SYDVKM. Written as DNA, the CDR3 is TGTGCCAGCAGGGGATTCGGGAGGGCCATCAATGAGCAGTTCTTC. It is translated as CASRGFGRAINEQFF.

The rearrangement links TRBV5-6 to TRBJ2-5; a weak D match, TRBD1 (6 bases). The CDR3 covers 14 residues. V lost 2 bases and J 5 bases, leaving 13 bases between the germline ends. CDR1 is SGHDT, CDR2 YYEEEE, per germline. CDR3 nucleotide sequence: TGTGCCAGCAGCTTTGATACCCAGGGGGAGACCCAGTACTTC. Its protein is CASSFDTQGETQYF.

CDR3 in DNA: TGCGCCAGCAGCCAAGGGACCCCTAGCGGGAGAAATGAGCAGTTCTTC. It codes for CASSQGTPSGRNEQFF. The V call is TRBV4-3, the J call TRBJ2-1; 10 nucleotides agree with TRBD2. Germline V gives CDR1 LGHNA, CDR2 YSLEER. The J segment lost 7 bases and the V segment lost 1 base, leaving 7 bases of the junction unmatched. The CDR3 covers 16 residues.

The V call is TRBV3-1, the J call TRBJ1-2, with D hard to call. With 0 bases removed from V and 4 bases from J, the gap between germline ends came to 6 bases. The CDR3 is 13 amino acids. Per germline, CDR1 LGHDT and CDR2 YNNKEL (reference sequence). The CDR3 DNA reads as TGTGCCAGCAGCCAAGAAACCCGCTATGGCTACACCTTC. Its translation is CASSQETRYGYTF.

This sequence joins TRBV20-1 and TRBJ2-1; D possibly corresponds to TRBD2 (6 bases). The V gene lost 6 bases and the J gene lost 0 bases, with 12 bases spanning the gap. The CDR3 is 14 amino acids. Germline V gene sequence: CDR1 DFQATT, CDR2 SNEGSKA (reference sequence). The CDR3 sequence: CSAGRGSSYNEQFF. CDR3 in DNA: TGCAGTGCCGGCCGGGGGAGCTCCTACAATGAGCAGTTCTTC.

In this sample, this clonotype turned up a few times. The chain joins TRBV6-5 to TRBJ2-7; TRBD2 is a possible D gene (5 bases). Germline-derived CDR1 and CDR2 are MNHEY and SVGAGI. The length of the CDR3 is 14 residues. V lost 7 bases to trimming and J lost 2 bases, with 15 bases between them. In DNA, the CDR3 is TGTGCCAGCATCCCGAGGGCCGGCGCCTACGAGCAGTACTTC. Protein product: CASIPRAGAYEQYF.

V and J are TRBV19 and TRBJ2-5; D is ambiguous. Germline CDR1 reads LNHDA; CDR2 reads SQIVND (reference sequence). V lost 2 bases and J 5 bases, leaving 9 bases between the germline ends. The CDR3 loop spans 13 amino acids. CDR3 nucleotide sequence: TGTGCCAGTAGTATAACCGGGTATGAGACCCAGTACTTC. It specifies CASSITGYETQYF.

This clonotype was observed at least ten times. The CDR3 protein is CASSDGGYGYTF. In DNA, the CDR3 is TGTGCCAGCAGCGACGGGGGCTATGGCTACACCTTC. V and J are TRBV6-4 and TRBJ1-2; a possible D gene is TRBD1 (5 bases). V gave up 6 bases and J gave up 4 bases, with 9 bases separating them. The CDR3 has 12 amino acids. Germline CDR1 reads MRHNA; CDR2 reads SNTAGT.

This clonotype occurred a few times. The chain joins TRBV11-2 to TRBJ2-4; TRBD1 agrees at 8 bases. This CDR3 contains 15 residues. Germline V gene lookup returns CDR1 SGHAT and CDR2 FQNNGV. V was pared by 5 bases and J by 6 bases, with 9 bases of the junction left unmatched. The CDR3 DNA reads TGTGCCAGCAGCCCGCGGACAGGGTTGGGAAACATTCAGTACTTC. It is translated as CASSPRTGLGNIQYF. Supplemented by reference TRBV11-2 and TRBJ2-4, the full variable domain reads EAGVAQSPRYKIIEKRQSVAFWCNPISGHATLYWYQQILGQGPKLLIQFQNNGVVDDSQLPKDRFSAERLKGVDSTLKIQPAKLEDSAVYLCASSPRTGLGNIQYFGAGTRLSVL.

This clonotype was seen many times. This chain links TRBV5-1 with TRBJ2-6; D is uncertain. Between the trimmed V and J ends, which lost 1 base and 4 bases, there was a span of 6 bases. This CDR3 is 14 amino acids long. CDR1 is SGHRS and CDR2 is YFSETQ in the germline V gene. The CDR3 spells CASSLILGANVLTF. The CDR3, as DNA: TGCGCCAGCAGCTTGATCTTAGGGGCCAACGTCCTGACTTTC.

This clonotype was observed a handful of times. This chain links TRBV9 with TRBJ2-2; no firm D call. Trimming pared 0 bases from V and 0 bases from J, leaving 9 bases between. Germline V gene data show CDR1 as SGDLS and CDR2 as YYNGEE. This CDR3 spans 16 amino acids. This CDR3 reads CASSVDAGSNTGELFF. CDR3 nucleotide sequence: TGTGCCAGCAGCGTAGATGCAGGCTCGAACACCGGGGAGCTGTTTTTT.

The chain recombines TRBV5-6 with TRBJ2-1, with 9 bases identical to TRBD2. This CDR3 has 17 amino acids. Germline trimming cut 2 bases from V and 0 bases from J; bases unmatched to any gene: 6. From germline, CDR1 is SGHDT and CDR2 YYEEEE. The CDR3 sequence is CASSFDRSGSSYNEQFF. The CDR3 DNA reads as TGTGCCAGCAGCTTCGACCGTAGCGGGAGCTCCTACAATGAGCAGTTCTTC.

This chain links TRBV19 with TRBJ2-5; D unclear. This CDR3 spans 14 amino acids. Trimming removed 3 bases at V and 9 bases at J, with 17 bases between. From germline, CDR1 is LNHDA and CDR2 SQIVND (reference sequence). The CDR3 loop is CASSMRQEPTAQYF. The CDR3 nucleotides are TGTGCCAGTAGTATGCGGCAGGAGCCCACGGCCCAGTACTTC.

The chain couples TRBV10-3 to TRBJ1-5; D uncertain. The germline CDR1 and CDR2 sequences are ENHRY and SYGVKD. V was shortened by 8 bases and J by 3 bases, with 17 bases between the two germline ends. The CDR3 is made up of 15 amino acids. CDR3 bases: TGTGCCATCCAAGACCCGTCCAGGCTCAATCAGCCCCAGCATTTT. This codes for CAIQDPSRLNQPQHF.

The chain couples TRBV7-8 to TRBJ2-2, with TRBD2 matching over 8 bases. J lost 3 bases, V lost 0 bases, and 3 bases had no gene match. The CDR3 totals 16 residues. Germline values: CDR1 SGHVS, CDR2 FQNEAQ. For the CDR3, the DNA is TGTGCCAGCAGCTTAGCGGCGGGAGGTTACACCGGGGAGCTGTTTTTT. This codes for CASSLAAGGYTGELFF.

The table lists this clonotype with a few counts. The chain joins TRBV14 to TRBJ2-1, with 9 bases matching TRBD2. V lost 3 bases to trimming and J lost 12 bases; unmatched junction nucleotides: 9. Germline CDR1 reads SGHDN; CDR2 reads FVKESK. The CDR3 is 14 amino acids. The CDR3 here is CASSQGLAGYGQFF. The CDR3 nucleotides are TGTGCCAGCAGCCAGGGACTAGCTGGTTATGGGCAGTTCTTC.

This clonotype has just a few counts. The rearrangement links TRBV5-1 to TRBJ2-7; 7 positions agree with TRBD2. V trimming: 0 bases; J trimming: 0 bases; junction bases outside the gene matches: 3. Germline CDR1 is SGHRS and CDR2 is YFSETQ. The length of the CDR3 is 15 residues. CDR3 residues: CASSLEPSGSYEQYF. The CDR3 bases are TGCGCCAGCAGCTTGGAACCTAGCGGCTCCTACGAGCAGTACTTC. The whole variable domain, remainder taken from reference TRBV5-1 and TRBJ2-7, is KAGVTQTPRYLIKTRGQQVTLSCSPISGHRSVSWYQQTPGQGLQFLFEYFSETQRNKGNFPGRFSGRQFSNSRSEMNVSTLELGDSALYLCASSLEPSGSYEQYFGPGTRLTVT.

This chain links TRBV19 with TRBJ2-7, with D tentatively TRBD2 (6 bases). The CDR3 runs to 14 residues. Trimming left V 7 bases short and J 7 bases short, with 20 bases between. Germline V CDR1 and CDR2: LNHDA, SQIVND (reference sequence). This CDR3 is CASTLTGGSREQYF. CDR3 DNA: TGTGCCAGTACCCTCACTGGGGGGTCGAGAGAGCAGTACTTC.

This chain links TRBV6-2 or TRBV6-3 with TRBJ1-1; tentatively, D is TRBD1 (5 bases). Trimming pared 4 bases from V and 0 bases from J, leaving 9 bases between. Germline loops: CDR1 MNHEY, CDR2 SVGEGT. CDR3 size: 14 residues. The CDR3 spells CASSFVRVNTEAFF. The CDR3 DNA is TGTGCCAGCAGTTTTGTCAGGGTGAACACTGAAGCTTTCTTT.

This clonotype was seen more than once but under ten times. V is TRBV6-1 and J is TRBJ1-2; tentatively, D is TRBD1 (5 bases). The germline gives CDR1 MNHNS, CDR2 SASEGT. The CDR3 is 14 amino acids. V lost 7 bases, J lost 8 bases, and 20 bases lay in between. In DNA form, the CDR3 reads TGTGCCAGCACCTATGGGACCTTAGCGAGGGGCTACACCTTC. This gives the protein CASTYGTLARGYTF.

The chain employs TRBV18 and TRBJ2-3; TRBD1 or TRBD2 may be the D gene (5 bases each). The CDR3 spans 18 residues. CDR1 is KGHSH, CDR2 LQKENI, per germline. The V end lost 3 bases, the J end lost 0 bases, and 19 bases lay between the germline ends. CDR3 protein: CASSPYPLSGRSTDTQYF. The CDR3 DNA reads as TGTGCCAGCTCACCCTACCCTCTTTCGGGGCGAAGCACAGATACGCAGTATTTT.

The V gene is TRBV14, the J gene TRBJ2-3; TRBD2 matches at 7 bases. Germline loops: CDR1 SGHDN, CDR2 FVKESK. This CDR3 is built from 16 residues. The V and J ends lost 1 base and 1 base, in that order; junction bases with no gene match: 5. CDR3 sequence reads: CASSQGGTKRTDTQYF. The CDR3 nucleotides read TGTGCCAGCAGCCAAGGAGGGACTAAACGCACAGATACGCAGTATTTT.

This clonotype was counted a few times. The chain joins TRBV5-6 to TRBJ1-4; a weak D match, TRBD1 (6 bases). The V end lost 0 bases, the J end lost 11 bases, and 14 bases lay between the germline ends. The CDR3 contains 14 residues. CDR1 is SGHDT, CDR2 YYEEEE, per germline. In nucleotides, the CDR3 is TGTGCCAGCAGCTTGGGGCAGCCCCAGGGGAAACTGTTTTTT. Its protein product is CASSLGQPQGKLFF.